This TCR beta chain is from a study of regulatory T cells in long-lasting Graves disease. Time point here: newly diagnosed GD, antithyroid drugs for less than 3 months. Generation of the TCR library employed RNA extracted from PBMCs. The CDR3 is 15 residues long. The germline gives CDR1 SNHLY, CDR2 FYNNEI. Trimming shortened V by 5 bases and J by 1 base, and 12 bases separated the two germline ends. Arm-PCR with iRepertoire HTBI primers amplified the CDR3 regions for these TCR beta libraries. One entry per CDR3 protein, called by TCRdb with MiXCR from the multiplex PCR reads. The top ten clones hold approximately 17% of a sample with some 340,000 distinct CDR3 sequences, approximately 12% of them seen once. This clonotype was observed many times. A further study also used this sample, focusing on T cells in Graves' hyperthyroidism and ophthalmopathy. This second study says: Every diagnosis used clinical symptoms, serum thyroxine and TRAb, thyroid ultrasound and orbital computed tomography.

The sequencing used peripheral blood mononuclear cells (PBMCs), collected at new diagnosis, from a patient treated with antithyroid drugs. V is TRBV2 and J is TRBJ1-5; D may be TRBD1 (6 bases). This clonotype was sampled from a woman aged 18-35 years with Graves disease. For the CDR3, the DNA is TGTGCCAGCAGTTCGGGCAGGGGAAGCAATCAGCCCCAGCATTTT. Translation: CASSSGRGSNQPQHF.